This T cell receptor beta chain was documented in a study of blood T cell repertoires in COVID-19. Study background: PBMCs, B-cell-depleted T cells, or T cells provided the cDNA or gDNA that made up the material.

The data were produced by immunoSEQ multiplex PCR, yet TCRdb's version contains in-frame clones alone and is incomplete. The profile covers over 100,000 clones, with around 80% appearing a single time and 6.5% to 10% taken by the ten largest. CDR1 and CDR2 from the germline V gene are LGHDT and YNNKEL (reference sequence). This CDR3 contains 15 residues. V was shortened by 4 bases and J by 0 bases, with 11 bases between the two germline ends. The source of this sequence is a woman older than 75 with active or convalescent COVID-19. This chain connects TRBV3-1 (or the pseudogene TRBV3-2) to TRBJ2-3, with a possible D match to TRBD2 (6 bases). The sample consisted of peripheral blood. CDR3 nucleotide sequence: TGTGCCAGCAGCCCCCGGGGAGGAAGCACAGATACGCAGTATTTT. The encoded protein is CASSPRGGSTDTQYF.